The entry that follows covers one T cell receptor beta chain sequence. There is no known antigen for this receptor. No base quality information exists; no much larger clone differs at one position. These data are taken from a study of early T cells in non-severe SARS-CoV-2 infection (dated by TCRdb to about 2021). For the study in its entirety: Because TCR sequencing relied on bulk RNA taken from unsorted whole blood, pairing of alpha and beta chains was not possible. Summary of the overall study and its limitations: VDJdb matching was skewed toward anti-spike CD8 responses and likely underestimated virus-specific expansions by missing private and CD4 specificities.

Library creation used 5' RACE. The listed sequencing device is NextSeq 500. The TCR library protocol attached unique molecular identifiers to individual cDNA molecules to correct for sequencing error and PCR bias. Sequencing covered both TCR alpha and beta chains, and within each sample the abundances of alpha and beta sequences were tightly co-correlated. The authors' pipeline ran thus. Decombinator V4 was used to perform V gene, J gene and CDR3 annotation of TCR sequences. Expanded TCRs were defined as changing significantly between any two time points under a Poisson model with p below 0.0001. TCR abundances were normalised to the total number of TCRs sequenced in each sample and reported as counts per million. TRAV1-2 paired with TRAJ12, TRAJ20 or TRAJ33 defined MAIT TCRs, while TRAV10 paired with TRAJ18 defined iNKT TCRs. VDJdb, accessed 1 November 2021, was searched for CMV, EBV and SARS-CoV-2 annotated TCRs, excluding TCRs annotated for multiple antigens. TCRdb's own reprocessing of the public reads used fastp at Q25 and MiXCR and kept productive beta chains. Each entry is one CDR3 protein sequence, shown with its most common DNA and genes. These V and J calls originate from TCRdb's pipeline instead of the authors' own analysis. The sample contains about 40,000 distinct CDR3 sequences, 20% to 25% of them found a single time. Of the sample, under 6% falls within the top ten clones.

Via the germline V gene, CDR1 is SGHTA and CDR2 FQGNSA. The CDR3 runs 13 amino acids, cysteine and phenylalanine included. Only the CDR3 region is kept as DNA, spanning 39 bases read in frame from base 1. Between the V and J ends, shortened by 5 bases and 3 bases respectively, the junction contains 8 bases. The study was a case-control design nested within a healthcare worker cohort in London, UK, with weekly nasopharyngeal swab PCR tests and blood sampling. Healthcare workers were recruited between 23 and 31 March 2020, during the week of the UK lockdown, and were followed weekly for up to about 15 weeks.

Here the sequenced sample was whole blood, taken at baseline. The TCR originated in an adult who was a healthcare worker with PCR-confirmed SARS-CoV-2 infection or an uninfected control (not recorded which). Recombination linked TRBV7-2 to TRBJ2-1; possibly the D gene is TRBD1, per 6 matching bases. The DNA sequence reads TGTGCCAGCAGCCAGGGGAACTACAATGAGCAGTTCTTC. This yields the protein CASSQGNYNEQFF. Extended through the reference TRBV7-2 and TRBJ2-1 proteins, this CDR3 yields the full variable domain: GAGVSQSPSNKVTEKGKDVELRCDPISGHTALYWYRQSLGQGLEFLIYFQGNSAPDKSGLPSDRFSAERTGGSVSTLTIQRTQQEDSAVYLCASSQGNYNEQFFGPGTRLTVL.